This entry lists 32 T cell receptor beta chains sequenced from one sample in a study of beta chain features in type 1 diabetes. All of the isolated RNA was reverse transcribed, so expressed TCRB transcripts were sequenced. The data were produced by immunoSEQ multiplex PCR, yet TCRdb's version contains in-frame clones alone and is incomplete. The sample records 330,000 or so clones, around a fifth being singletons. The sequenced sample consisted of naive CD4+ T cells from blood. Source of these receptors: a woman aged 18-35 years in good health.

This clone appeared a few times. The rearrangement joins TRBV5-1 to TRBJ1-2; D might be TRBD1 (6 bases). Trimming left V 0 bases short and J 2 bases short, with 11 bases between. Germline lookup yields CDR1 SGHRS and CDR2 YFSETQ. CDR3 length: 15 residues. CDR3 region: CASSLAFTGNYGYTF. The CDR3 DNA follows: TGCGCCAGCAGCTTGGCCTTCACAGGGAACTATGGCTACACCTTC.

This CDR3 reads CASSRRGGGGYTF. In nucleotides, the CDR3 is TGTGCCAGCAGTCGCCGGGGGGGCGGTGGCTACACCTTC. The chain carries TRBV6-5 and TRBJ1-2; D is possibly TRBD1 (6 bases). The germline gives CDR1 MNHEY, CDR2 SVGAGI. The V end was cut by 5 bases, the J end by 7 bases, with 14 bases between. This CDR3 has 13 residues.

This chain links TRBV12-5 with TRBJ2-7, with TRBD1 matching 10 bases. J lost 3 bases, V lost 2 bases, and 7 bases had no gene match. CDR3 length: 16 residues. Germline V gene data show CDR1 as LGHNT and CDR2 as FRNRAP. The CDR3, as DNA: TGTGCTAGTGGTTTGCCCGGGACAGGGGCGTTCTACGAGCAGTACTTC. Translated, it gives CASGLPGTGAFYEQYF. The full variable domain, in which reference TRBV12-5 and TRBJ2-7 provide the parts outside the CDR3, is DARVTQTPRHKVTEMGQEVTMRCQPILGHNTVFWYRQTMMQGLELLAYFRNRAPLDDSGMPKDRFSAEMPDATLATLKIQPSEPRDSAVYFCASGLPGTGAFYEQYFGPGTRLTVT.

This clone showed up just a few times. V and J are TRBV9 and TRBJ2-3; D remains unclear. This CDR3 region has 14 residues. Trimming removed 3 bases from V and 2 bases from J, with 10 bases in between. In germline, CDR1 is SGDLS, CDR2 YYNGEE. The CDR3 loop is CASSERPNTDTQYF. DNA of the CDR3: TGTGCCAGCAGCGAACGTCCTAACACAGATACGCAGTATTTT.

To note about this clone: One junction end disagrees with the germline gene, perhaps due to a read error. This rearrangement joins TRBV7-7 to TRBJ2-5; D not certain. The CDR3 consists of 15 residues. Looked up from germline, CDR1 is SSHAT and CDR2 is FNYEAQ (reference sequence). CDR3 sequence: CASSRGSTYQETQYF. The CDR3, as DNA: TGTGCTAGCAGCCGCGGCTCGACGTACCAAGAGACCCAGTACTTC.

V gene TRBV6-6 combines with J gene TRBJ2-1; possibly TRBD2 for D (5 bases). The V gene's germline CDR1 is MNHNY and CDR2 SVGAGI (reference sequence). This CDR3 comprises 13 residues. V was pared by 6 bases and J by 11 bases, with 17 bases between. The CDR3 protein is CASRPDSTSQQFF. CDR3 DNA: TGTGCCAGCAGACCGGACTCCACATCTCAGCAGTTCTTC.

V gene TRBV7-9 combines with J gene TRBJ2-1; the D gene is possibly TRBD1 (6 bases). Germline lookup yields CDR1 SEHNR and CDR2 FQNEAQ (reference sequence). The CDR3 extends over 15 amino acids. Trimming took 8 bases from V and 5 from J, leaving 19 bases between them. CDR3 in amino acids: CASLKGGTGHNEQFF. In nucleotides, the CDR3 is TGTGCCAGCCTAAAAGGGGGAACGGGGCACAATGAGCAGTTCTTC.

This CDR3 reads CASSAQMNTEAFF. The CDR3 DNA follows: TGTGCCAGCAGCGCCCAGATGAACACTGAAGCTTTCTTT. The chain employs TRBV11-3 and TRBJ1-1; D uncertain. Per the germline V gene, CDR1 is SGHNT and CDR2 is YENEEA. The length of the CDR3 is 13 residues. V was trimmed by 5 bases and J by 0 bases, leaving 7 bases between them.

This clone was picked up a small number of times. At one end the junction does not follow the germline gene, possibly because of a read error. The chain recombines TRBV19 with TRBJ2-3; 11 nucleotides align to TRBD2. CDR1 is LNHDA and CDR2 is SQIVND in the germline V gene (reference sequence). The CDR3 totals 12 residues. The DNA of the CDR3 is TGTGCCAGCTCCGTTTCTAGCGGGAGGCGAGAGTGG. This encodes CASSVSSGRREW.

CDR3 protein: CASSGGLMNTEAFF. The DNA of the CDR3 is TGCGCCAGCAGCGGAGGTCTCATGAACACTGAAGCTTTCTTT. This chain connects TRBV5-1 to TRBJ1-1; D is unresolved. The V gene lost 4 bases and the J gene lost 0 bases, with 10 bases spanning the gap. The V gene's germline CDR1 is SGHRS and CDR2 YFSETQ. The CDR3 spans 14 residues. Variable domain in full (rest from reference TRBV5-1 and TRBJ1-1): KAGVTQTPRYLIKTRGQQVTLSCSPISGHRSVSWYQQTPGQGLQFLFEYFSETQRNKGNFPGRFSGRQFSNSRSEMNVSTLELGDSALYLCASSGGLMNTEAFFGQGTRLTVV.

This chain uses TRBV6-5 with TRBJ2-5, with no clear D. The CDR3 consists of 14 residues. Germline V CDR1 and CDR2: MNHEY, SVGAGI. Trimming cost V 5 bases and J 5 bases, with 15 bases left between them. The CDR3 protein is CASSLLTGYETQYF. DNA of the CDR3: TGTGCCAGCAGTCTACTGACGGGTTATGAGACCCAGTACTTC.

The chain employs TRBV7-2 and TRBJ1-2; D is possibly TRBD1 (5 bases). Trimming shortened V by 5 bases and J by 4 bases, and 11 bases separated the two germline ends. Looked up from germline, CDR1 is SGHTA and CDR2 is FQGNSA. CDR3 length equals 13 residues. CDR3 in DNA: TGTGCCAGCAGCCGGGCAGGGATCTATGGCTACACCTTC. As protein: CASSRAGIYGYTF.

The rearrangement joins TRBV18 to TRBJ2-5; a weak D match, TRBD1 (5 bases). The CDR3 runs to 15 residues. CDR1 is KGHSH, CDR2 LQKENI, per germline. The ends were cut back, 3 bases at V and 4 bases at J, with 15 bases in the middle. In DNA form, the CDR3 reads TGTGCCAGCTCACCCATCAGGGATGGGTCAGAGACCCAGTACTTC. Its translation: CASSPIRDGSETQYF.

The chain uses TRBV30 and TRBJ1-1, with D possibly TRBD1 on 6 matching bases. Germline loops: CDR1 GTSNPN, CDR2 SVGIG (reference sequence). This CDR3 spans 14 amino acids. The V end lost 8 bases, the J end lost 1 base, and 17 bases lay between the germline ends. CDR3 DNA: TGTGCCACCTACAGGGTAGGCGAGAACACTGAAGCTTTCTTT. This translates into CATYRVGENTEAFF.

The chain couples TRBV6-5 to TRBJ1-1; possible D gene TRBD1, 5 bases. The germline V and J ends were trimmed by 4 bases and 4 bases, with 19 bases remaining between them. The germline CDR1 and CDR2 sequences are MNHEY and SVGAGI. This CDR3 spans 16 amino acids. Here the CDR3 reads CASSSAWGGTSTEAFF. For the CDR3, the DNA is TGTGCCAGCAGTTCGGCTTGGGGGGGGACGAGCACTGAAGCTTTCTTT.

This rearrangement joins TRBV10-3 to TRBJ2-3; TRBD1 is a possible D gene (6 bases). Germline lookup yields CDR1 ENHRY and CDR2 SYGVKD. V was clipped by 0 bases and J by 9 bases, with 25 bases between them. The CDR3 runs to 18 residues. CDR3 region: CAISESVGSGVLGSTQYF. CDR3 sequence (DNA): TGTGCCATCAGTGAGTCAGTCGGATCAGGGGTTTTGGGGTCGACGCAGTATTTT.

In this sample, this clone turned up a few times. The genes are TRBV19 and TRBJ2-1; TRBD1 matches 7 bases. V lost 6 bases and J lost 9; bases outside the gene matches: 8. The CDR3 covers 13 residues. Germline V gene lookup returns CDR1 LNHDA and CDR2 SQIVND (reference sequence). The CDR3 nucleotides are TGTGCCAGTAGCCGCGACAGGGTGGTTGAGCAGTTCTTC. Its translation is CASSRDRVVEQFF.

This sequence joins TRBV9 and TRBJ2-1, with 8 bases identical to TRBD2. The CDR3 spans 15 residues. J gave up 4 bases and V 0 bases, and 3 bases lay outside the gene matches. CDR1 SGDLS and CDR2 YYNGEE come from the germline V gene. The CDR3 sequence is CASSVGRGRYNEQFF. As DNA, the CDR3 is TGTGCCAGCAGCGTAGGTCGCGGGAGGTACAATGAGCAGTTCTTC.

This chain connects TRBV15 to TRBJ2-7; 7 bases match TRBD1. Germline V gives CDR1 LNHNV, CDR2 YYDKDF (reference sequence). V gave up 1 base and J gave up 12 bases; unmatched junction bases: 6. This CDR3 comprises 12 residues. DNA of the CDR3: TGTGCCACCAGCAGAGCCAGGGGGACCAGGTACTTC. It codes for CATSRARGTRYF.

This clone was seen more than once but under ten times. CDR3 bases: TGTGCCAGCAGCTTATACGAGGGATTCCGGGGGGAGACCCAGTACTTC. Protein: CASSLYEGFRGETQYF. V gene TRBV9 combines with J gene TRBJ2-5; maybe TRBD2 (6 bases). Germline CDR1 and CDR2: SGDLS and YYNGEE. The CDR3 has 16 amino acids. V was trimmed by 4 bases and J by 5 bases, leaving 21 bases between them.

The chain is built from TRBV15 and TRBJ2-2; D perhaps matches TRBD1 (6 bases). CDR3 length equals 14 residues. The V gene's germline CDR1 is LNHNV and CDR2 YYDKDF (reference sequence). V lost 1 base and J lost 4, with 7 bases in between. CDR3: CATSRVRGTGELFF. The DNA of the CDR3 is TGTGCCACCAGCAGAGTCAGGGGCACCGGGGAGCTGTTTTTT.

This clone was seen more than once but under ten times. Additional DNA sequences in this sample encode the identical CDR3. The V call is TRBV7-2, the J call TRBJ2-7; weak D call: TRBD2 (6 bases). V lost 1 base and J 2 bases, leaving 9 bases between the germline ends. The germline V gene has CDR1 SGHTA and CDR2 FQGNSA. CDR3 length: 14 amino acids. The CDR3 loop reads CASSLVGGTYEQYF. CDR3 DNA: TGTGCCAGCAGCTTAGTAGGCGGGACCTACGAGCAGTACTTC.

This clone was observed a handful of times. The CDR3 reads CASSPRTGMNTEAFF. CDR3 DNA: TGTGCCAGCAGCCCCCGGACAGGGATGAACACTGAAGCTTTCTTT. The V gene is TRBV7-6, the J gene TRBJ1-1; 8 bases match TRBD1. The CDR3 consists of 15 residues. The V segment lost 5 bases and the J segment 0 bases; nucleotides outside the gene matches: 5. The V gene's germline CDR1 is SGHVS and CDR2 FNYEAQ.

The chain combines TRBV10-3 with TRBJ2-7, with D hard to call. Germline V CDR1 and CDR2: ENHRY, SYGVKD. Trimming cost V 5 bases and J 1 base, with 15 bases left between them. This CDR3 is built from 15 residues. The DNA for the CDR3 is TGTGCCATCAGTAATCTGACAAGTCGTTCCTACGAGCAGTACTTC. Protein: CAISNLTSRSYEQYF.

The gene calls are TRBV19 and TRBJ2-7, with D unresolved. The length of the CDR3 is 14 residues. Germline-derived CDR1 and CDR2 are LNHDA and SQIVND (reference sequence). V lost 6 bases to trimming and J lost 3 bases, with 15 bases between them. CDR3 DNA sequence: TGTGCCAGTAGCTCTAGTCGCAGTAACTACGAGCAGTACTTC. This translates into CASSSSRSNYEQYF.

This clone was counted between two and nine times. The chain carries TRBV18 and TRBJ1-5; D gene uncertain. The CDR3 contains 12 residues. Germline V gene data show CDR1 as KGHSH and CDR2 as LQKENI. V lost 2 bases, J lost 4 bases, and 3 bases lay in between. CDR3 DNA sequence: TGTGCCAGCTCACCAGAGAATCAGCCCCAGCATTTT. It specifies CASSPENQPQHF.

The chain joins TRBV7-9 to TRBJ2-7, with D maybe TRBD2 (6 bases). Germline V gene lookup returns CDR1 SEHNR and CDR2 FQNEAQ (reference sequence). Trimming removed 5 bases from V and 0 bases from J, with 20 bases in between. The CDR3 spans 17 residues. Here the CDR3 DNA reads TGTGCCAGCAGCCTGGGACTCCAAACGGAGAGCTCCTACGAGCAGTACTTC. Its translation: CASSLGLQTESSYEQYF. The full variable domain, with the rest looked up from reference TRBV7-9 and TRBJ2-7, is DTGVSQNPRHKITKRGQNVTFRCDPISEHNRLYWYRQTLGQGPEFLTYFQNEAQLEKSRLLSDRFSAERPKGSFSTLEIQRTEQGDSAMYLCASSLGLQTESSYEQYFGPGTRLTVT.

The chain is built from TRBV30 and TRBJ2-1, with 10 nucleotides matching TRBD1. With V trimmed by 1 base and J by 7 bases, 7 bases remained unmatched. The CDR3 runs 15 residues. Germline V CDR1 and CDR2: GTSNPN, SVGIG (reference sequence). CDR3 nucleotides: TGTGCCTGGAGTGCCCTGGGACAGGGGAAGAATGAGCAGTTCTTC. It yields the protein CAWSALGQGKNEQFF.

The V call is TRBV5-1, the J call TRBJ2-7, with D tentatively TRBD1 (5 bases). Per germline, CDR1 SGHRS and CDR2 YFSETQ. The CDR3 is 15 amino acids. With 0 bases removed from V and 2 bases from J, the gap between germline ends came to 12 bases. The DNA of the CDR3 is TGCGCCAGCAGCTTGGATGTTGACAGTCCCTACGAGCAGTACTTC. Translating gives CASSLDVDSPYEQYF.

This clone was picked up a small number of times. The chain recombines TRBV30 with TRBJ2-3, with D unresolved. The V gene lost 7 bases and the J gene lost 2 bases, with 16 bases spanning the gap. This CDR3 has 14 residues. CDR1 GTSNPN and CDR2 SVGIG come from the germline V gene (reference sequence). This CDR3 is CALARGQSTDTQYF. The CDR3 DNA sequence: TGTGCCTTGGCGAGAGGCCAATCCACAGATACGCAGTATTTT.

The chain links TRBV7-2 to TRBJ2-5; 8 bases agree with TRBD2. Trimming removed 5 bases from V and 1 base from J; junction bases left unmatched: 9. The CDR3 has 16 residues. CDR1 is SGHTA, CDR2 FQGNSA, per germline. This chain's CDR3 is CASSRWVAGIQETQYF. As DNA, the CDR3 is TGTGCCAGCAGCCGCTGGGTAGCGGGGATCCAAGAGACCCAGTACTTC.

This chain uses TRBV6-5 with TRBJ2-3, with TRBD1 as a possible D gene (5 bases). Trimming removed 4 bases at V and 3 bases at J, with 8 bases between. The CDR3 contains 13 residues. CDR1 is MNHEY and CDR2 is SVGAGI in the germline V gene. The chain's CDR3 is CASSSAGTDTQYF. The CDR3, as DNA: TGTGCCAGCAGTTCAGCAGGGACAGATACGCAGTATTTT.